This T cell receptor (beta chain) emerged from a study of identical twins. Findings and caveats of the study: Weaker excess twin sharing was observed in beta out-of-frame sequences. High-abundance cord blood beta clonotypes had fewer insertions; memory repertoires showed none.

Template switching (which added a universal primer site) was used, and cDNA carried unique molecular identifiers. From the 5' RACE reads, TCRdb called clonotypes with MiXCR, one entry per CDR3 protein. The sample consists of some 630,000 distinct CDR3 sequences, under 8.5% of them appearing once. This clonotype was picked up many times. Its antigen is still unknown. Another study also made use of these data, one on yellow fever vaccine responses in identical twins.

Specimen: PBMCs. This receptor was identified in a woman aged 18-29 years in good health.

CDR3 residues: CSVVLEGPHSGANVLTF. CDR3 nucleotides: TGCAGCGTTGTGCTGGAGGGGCCCCACTCTGGGGCCAACGTCCTGACTTTC. The chain recombines TRBV29-1 with TRBJ2-6; tentatively, D is TRBD2 (6 bases). This CDR3 comprises 17 residues. The germline gives CDR1 SQVTM, CDR2 ANQGSEA. Trimming removed 4 bases at V and 0 bases at J, with 16 bases between.